This T cell receptor beta chain emerged from a study of blood T cells in healthy people across ages. Study results and limitations: Considered underestimates were the diversity estimates obtained from one million T cells. Whereas aged donors had fewer naive CD4+ cells, long-lived donors had more of them and higher diversity.

A second 7 to 11 cycle PCR used barcoded and J-beta primers. A template-switch adaptor that had 12 random nucleotides put a tag on each cDNA molecule. TCRdb recomputed calls from the 5' RACE reads with MiXCR, one row per CDR3 protein. The sample yields fewer than 950,000 distinct CDR3 sequences, about 53% seen once. This clonotype occurred a few times. The antigen is not known. V lost 4 bases, J lost 0 bases, and 8 bases lay in between. CDR1 SGDLS and CDR2 YYNGEE come from the germline V gene. This CDR3 is 14 amino acids long. The chain links TRBV9 to TRBJ2-4; D is unresolved. Sequencing was performed on blood. This clonotype was obtained from a man at least 80 years old in good health. The CDR3 region is CASSKPGAKNIQYF. As DNA, the CDR3 is TGTGCCAGCAGCAAGCCGGGAGCCAAAAACATTCAGTACTTC.